Only a few counts were recorded for the clone carrying this T cell receptor (beta chain). In TCRdb, the 5' RACE reads were re-called with MiXCR into one record per CDR3 protein. This sample has about 200,000 distinct CDR3 sequences, with over 9.5% found just once. The sample originates from a study of identical twins. This receptor was obtained from a man aged 50-60 years in good health. Sequences were obtained from memory T cells sorted from blood.

CDR3 residues: CASSKGGAEETQYF. The CDR3 nucleotides read TGTGCCAGCAGTAAAGGTGGGGCAGAAGAGACCCAGTACTTC. The chain carries TRBV6-1 and TRBJ2-5, with D tentatively TRBD1 (5 bases). The CDR3 has 14 amino acids. V was pared by 5 bases and J by 3 bases, with 13 bases between. Per germline, CDR1 MNHNS and CDR2 SASEGT.